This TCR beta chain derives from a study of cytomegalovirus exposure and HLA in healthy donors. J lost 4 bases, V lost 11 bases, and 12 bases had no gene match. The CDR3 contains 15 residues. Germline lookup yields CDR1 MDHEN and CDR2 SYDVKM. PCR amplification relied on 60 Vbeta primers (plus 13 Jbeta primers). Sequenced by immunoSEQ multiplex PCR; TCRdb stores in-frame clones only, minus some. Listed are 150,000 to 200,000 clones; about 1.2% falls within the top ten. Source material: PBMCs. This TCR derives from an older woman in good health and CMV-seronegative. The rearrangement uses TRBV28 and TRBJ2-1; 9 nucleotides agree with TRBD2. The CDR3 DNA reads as TGTGCCTCCCGAATGGGGACTAGCCCGTACAATGAGCAGTTCTTC. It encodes CASRMGTSPYNEQFF. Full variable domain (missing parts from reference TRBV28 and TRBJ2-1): DVKVTQSSRYLVKRTGEKVFLECVQDMDHENMFWYRQDPGLGLRLIYFSYDVKMKEKGDIPEGYSVSREKKERFSLILESASTNQTSMYLCASRMGTSPYNEQFFGPGTRLTVL.